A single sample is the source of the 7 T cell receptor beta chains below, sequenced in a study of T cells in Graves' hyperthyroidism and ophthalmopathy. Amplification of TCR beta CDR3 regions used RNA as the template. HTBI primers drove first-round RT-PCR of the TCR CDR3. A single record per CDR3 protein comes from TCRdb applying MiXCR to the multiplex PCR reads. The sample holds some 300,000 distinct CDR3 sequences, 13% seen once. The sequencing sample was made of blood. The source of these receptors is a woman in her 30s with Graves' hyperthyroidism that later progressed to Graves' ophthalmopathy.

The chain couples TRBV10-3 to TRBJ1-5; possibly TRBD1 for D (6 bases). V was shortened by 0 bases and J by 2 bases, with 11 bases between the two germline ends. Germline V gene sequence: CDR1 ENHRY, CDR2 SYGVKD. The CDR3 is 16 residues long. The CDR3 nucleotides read TGTGCCATCAGTGAGTCCGGGGGCACGGGCAATCAGCCCCAGCATTTT. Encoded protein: CAISESGGTGNQPQHF.

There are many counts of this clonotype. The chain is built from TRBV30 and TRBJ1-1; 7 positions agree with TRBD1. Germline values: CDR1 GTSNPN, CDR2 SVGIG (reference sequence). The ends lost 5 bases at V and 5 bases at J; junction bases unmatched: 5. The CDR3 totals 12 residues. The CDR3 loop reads CAWQDRRTEAFF. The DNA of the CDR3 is TGTGCCTGGCAGGACAGGCGGACTGAAGCTTTCTTT.

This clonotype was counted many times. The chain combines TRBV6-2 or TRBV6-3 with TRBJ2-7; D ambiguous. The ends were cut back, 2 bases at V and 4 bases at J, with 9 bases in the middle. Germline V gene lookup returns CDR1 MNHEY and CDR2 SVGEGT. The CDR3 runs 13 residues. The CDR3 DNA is TGTGCCAGCAGTTACGACCCCGCTTACGAGCAGTACTTC. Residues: CASSYDPAYEQYF.

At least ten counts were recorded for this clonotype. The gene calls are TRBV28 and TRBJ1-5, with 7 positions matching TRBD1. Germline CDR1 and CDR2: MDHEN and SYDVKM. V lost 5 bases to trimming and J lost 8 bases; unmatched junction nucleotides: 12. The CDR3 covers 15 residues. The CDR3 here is CASSPPTGTVEPQHF. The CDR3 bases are TGTGCCAGCAGTCCGCCGACAGGGACTGTAGAGCCCCAGCATTTT.

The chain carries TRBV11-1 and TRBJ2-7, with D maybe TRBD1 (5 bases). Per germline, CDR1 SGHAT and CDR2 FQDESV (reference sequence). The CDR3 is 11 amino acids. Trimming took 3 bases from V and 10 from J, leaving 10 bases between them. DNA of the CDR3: TGTGCCAGCAGCTTGTCGACAGATCAGTACTTC. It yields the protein CASSLSTDQYF. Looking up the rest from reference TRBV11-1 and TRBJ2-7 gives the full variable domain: EAEVAQSPRYKITEKSQAVAFWCDPISGHATLYWYRQILGQGPELLVQFQDESVVDDSQLPKDRFSAERLKGVDSTLKIQPAELGDSAMYLCASSLSTDQYFGPGTRLTVT.

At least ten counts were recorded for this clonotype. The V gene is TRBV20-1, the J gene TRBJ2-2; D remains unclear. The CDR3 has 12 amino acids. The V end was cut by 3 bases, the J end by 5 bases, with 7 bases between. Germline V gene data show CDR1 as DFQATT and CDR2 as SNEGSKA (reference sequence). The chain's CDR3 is CSASLGTGELFF. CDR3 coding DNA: TGCAGTGCTAGCTTAGGTACCGGGGAGCTGTTTTTT.

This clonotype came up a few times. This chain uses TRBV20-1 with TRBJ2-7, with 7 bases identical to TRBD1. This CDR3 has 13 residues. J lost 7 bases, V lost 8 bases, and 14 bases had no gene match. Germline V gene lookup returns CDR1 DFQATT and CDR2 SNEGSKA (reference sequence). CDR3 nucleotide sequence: TGCAGTTCGACCGGACAGGTCCCGAGTGAGCAGTACTTC. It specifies CSSTGQVPSEQYF.